These T cell receptor beta chains were read from a single sample in a study of molecular identifiers for immune sequencing clone quantification. TCRdb independently ran MiXCR on the PCR reads; one entry per CDR3 protein. The table lists roughly 12,000 distinct CDR3 sequences, less than 20% of them singletons. Sequencing was performed on naive CD8+ T cells from blood, with Jurkat cell RNA spiked in. These receptors came from a human donor in good health. Some libraries in this study had Jurkat cell RNA spiked in. The conserved cysteine and the conserved F or W are not part of the CDR3 here.

>TRBV12-3/TRBV12-4|TRBJ2-2|14
ASSSRTGMNTGELF
>TRBV19|TRBJ2-7|11
ASSISGSYEQY
>TRBV6-1|TRBJ1-5|12
ASSERRGHQPQH
>TRBV5-4|TRBJ2-3|18
ASSLDREGTLADSTDAQY
>TRBV28|TRBJ1-5|13
ASYEQGRTDQPQH
>TRBV6-5|TRBJ2-2|15
ASSYSRGLPHTGELF
>TRBV4-2|TRBJ2-7|11
AGSQGLAYEQY
>TRBV21-1|TRBJ1-1|14
ASSSRFGADNTEAF
>TRBV27|TRBJ2-3|13
ASSLEVSSTDTQY
>TRBV12-3/TRBV12-4|TRBJ2-1|13
ASSWTRKPYNEQF
>TRBV14|TRBJ2-3|13
ASSHGDVGTDTQY